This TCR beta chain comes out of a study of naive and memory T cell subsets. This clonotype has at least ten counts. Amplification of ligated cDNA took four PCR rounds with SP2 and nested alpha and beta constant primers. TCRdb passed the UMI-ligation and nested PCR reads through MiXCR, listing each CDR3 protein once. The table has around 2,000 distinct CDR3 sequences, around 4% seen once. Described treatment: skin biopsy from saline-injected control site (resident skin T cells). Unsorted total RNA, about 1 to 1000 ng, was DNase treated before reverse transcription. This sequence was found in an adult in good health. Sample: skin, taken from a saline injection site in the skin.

CDR3 amino acids: CSVSAGTNTEAFF. CDR3 sequence (DNA): TGCAGCGTTTCCGCGGGGACGAACACTGAAGCTTTCTTT. The chain is built from TRBV29-1 and TRBJ1-1; TRBD1 is a possible D gene (5 bases). CDR1 SQVTM and CDR2 ANQGSEA come from the germline V gene. V was shortened by 5 bases and J by 1 base, with 11 bases between the two germline ends. The CDR3 length is 13 residues.